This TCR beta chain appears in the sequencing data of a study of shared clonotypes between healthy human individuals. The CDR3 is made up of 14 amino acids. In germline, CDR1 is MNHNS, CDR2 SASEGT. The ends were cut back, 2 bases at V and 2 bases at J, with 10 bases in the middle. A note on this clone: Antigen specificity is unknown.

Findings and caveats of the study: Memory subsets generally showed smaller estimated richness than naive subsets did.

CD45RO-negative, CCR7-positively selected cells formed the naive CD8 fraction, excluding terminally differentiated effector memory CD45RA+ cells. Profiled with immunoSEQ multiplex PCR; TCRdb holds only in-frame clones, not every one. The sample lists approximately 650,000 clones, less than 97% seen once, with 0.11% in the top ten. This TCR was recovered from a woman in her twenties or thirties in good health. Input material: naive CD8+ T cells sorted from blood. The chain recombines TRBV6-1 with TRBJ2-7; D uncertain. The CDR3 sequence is CASSEYVTAYEQYF. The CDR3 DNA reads TGTGCCAGCAGTGAATATGTAACAGCCTACGAGCAGTACTTC.